This entry describes one T cell receptor (beta chain). TCRdb's table, derived via immunoSEQ multiplex PCR, lists solely in-frame clones and lacks some. This sample yields more than 250,000 clones, of which nearly 90% are seen a single time; roughly 1.5% belongs to the top ten. This specimen comes from a study of blood T cell repertoires in COVID-19. The source of this sequence is a woman aged 18-30 years with acute COVID-19. Sequencing was performed on PBMCs or T cells enriched from blood (not recorded which).

CDR3 in amino acids: CASSYSHPGNTEAFF. The DNA for the CDR3 is TGTGCCAGCAGTTACTCCCACCCGGGGAACACTGAAGCTTTCTTT. The V call is TRBV6-5, the J call TRBJ1-1, with unresolved D. The CDR3 spans 15 residues. The V gene's germline CDR1 is MNHEY and CDR2 SVGAGI. The V gene lost 0 bases and the J gene lost 1 base, with 9 bases spanning the gap.